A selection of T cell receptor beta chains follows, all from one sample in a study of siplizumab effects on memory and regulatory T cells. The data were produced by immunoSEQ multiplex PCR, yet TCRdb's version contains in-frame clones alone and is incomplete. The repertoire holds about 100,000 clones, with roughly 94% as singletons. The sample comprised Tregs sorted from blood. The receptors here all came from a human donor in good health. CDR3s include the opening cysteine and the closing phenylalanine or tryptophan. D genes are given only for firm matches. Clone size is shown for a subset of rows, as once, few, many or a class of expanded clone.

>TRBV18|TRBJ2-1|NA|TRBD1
CASSRNRDRGRNEQFF
TGTGCCAGCTCACGGAACCGGGACAGGGGGCGCAATGAGCAGTTCTTC
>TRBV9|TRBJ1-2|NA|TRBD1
CASSVGGQGFSNYGYTF
TGTGCCAGCAGCGTAGGGGGACAGGGTTTTTCTAACTATGGCTACACCTTC
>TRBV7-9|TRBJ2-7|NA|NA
CASSLVTGLRNF
TGTGCCAGCAGCTTAGTCACGGGGCTGAGGAACTTC
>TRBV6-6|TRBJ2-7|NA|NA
CASSYVPGYEQYF
TGTGCCAGCAGTTACGTCCCGGGCTACGAGCAGTACTTC
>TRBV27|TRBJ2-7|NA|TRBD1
CASRARQGPYEQYF
TGTGCCAGCAGAGCCCGACAGGGTCCCTACGAGCAGTACTTC
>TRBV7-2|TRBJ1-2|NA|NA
CASRAGLANYGYTF
TGTGCCAGCAGGGCAGGTCTGGCTAACTATGGCTACACCTTC
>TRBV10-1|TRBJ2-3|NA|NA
CASSPGVDLDTQYF
TGCGCCAGCAGCCCCGGCGTGGACCTCGATACGCAGTATTTT
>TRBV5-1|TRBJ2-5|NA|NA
CASQTGFQETQYF
TGCGCCAGCCAGACAGGATTCCAAGAGACCCAGTACTTC
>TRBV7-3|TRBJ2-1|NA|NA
CASSYSLGEQFF
TGTGCCAGCAGCTATAGCCTTGGCGAGCAGTTCTTC
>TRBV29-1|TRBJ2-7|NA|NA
CSVGRGIGRTPYEQYF
TGCAGCGTTGGTAGGGGAATAGGACGTACCCCCTACGAGCAGTACTTC
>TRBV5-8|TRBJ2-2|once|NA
CASSLIRTTNTGELFF
TGTGCCAGCAGCCTAATAAGGACCACGAACACCGGGGAGCTGTTTTTT
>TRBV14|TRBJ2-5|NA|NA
CASSQARIPETQYF
TGTGCCAGCAGCCAAGCTCGGATTCCAGAGACCCAGTACTTC
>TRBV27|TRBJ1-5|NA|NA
CAIGVPGQPQHF
TGTGCGATCGGGGTACCGGGTCAGCCCCAGCATTTT
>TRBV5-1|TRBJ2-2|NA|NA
CASSFYMGNTGELFF
TGCGCCAGCAGCTTCTATATGGGGAACACCGGGGAGCTGTTTTTT
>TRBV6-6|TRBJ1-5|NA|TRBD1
CASSPQGAGNQPQHF
TGTGCCAGCAGTCCACAGGGGGCAGGCAATCAGCCCCAGCATTTT
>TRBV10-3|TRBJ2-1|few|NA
CAISRGNEQFF
TGTGCCATCAGTCGTGGTAATGAGCAGTTCTTC
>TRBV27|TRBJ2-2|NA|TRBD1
CASRGQGGGELFF
TGTGCCAGCAGGGGACAGGGCGGCGGGGAGCTGTTTTTT
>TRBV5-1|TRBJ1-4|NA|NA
CASSPLQPTSEKLFF
TGCGCCAGCAGCCCTTTACAACCGACGAGTGAAAAACTGTTTTTT
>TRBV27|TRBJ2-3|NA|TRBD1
CASIQQLRDRGTDTQYF
TGTGCCAGCATACAACAGCTCCGGGACAGGGGTACAGATACGCAGTATTTT
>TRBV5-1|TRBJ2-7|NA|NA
CASSSLMNEQYF
TGCGCCAGCAGCTCCCTAATGAACGAGCAGTACTTC
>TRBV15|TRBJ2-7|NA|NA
CATSRDRRGGYEQYF
TGTGCCACCAGCAGAGATAGGAGGGGGGGTTACGAGCAGTACTTC
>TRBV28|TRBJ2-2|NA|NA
CASSPGGNTGELFF
TGTGCCAGCAGCCCAGGAGGGAACACCGGGGAGCTGTTTTTT
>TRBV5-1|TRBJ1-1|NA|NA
CASSLRATGGTEAFF
TGCGCCAGCAGCTTGAGAGCGACCGGAGGCACTGAAGCTTTCTTT
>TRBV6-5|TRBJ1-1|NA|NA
CASGIQGSGTEAFF
TGTGCCAGCGGAATCCAGGGATCCGGCACTGAAGCTTTCTTT
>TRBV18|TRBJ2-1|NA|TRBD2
CASSPLAGERNEQFF
TGTGCCAGCTCACCGCTAGCGGGAGAGCGTAATGAGCAGTTCTTC
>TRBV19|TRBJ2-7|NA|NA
CASSVDRQGYEQYF
TGTGCCAGTAGTGTAGACAGGCAAGGGTACGAGCAGTACTTC
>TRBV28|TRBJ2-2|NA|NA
CASRGGLARNTGELFF
TGTGCCAGCAGGGGGGGGCTAGCGAGGAACACCGGGGAGCTGTTTTTT
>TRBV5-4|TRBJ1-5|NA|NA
CASSLKGSNQPQHF
TGTGCCAGCAGCTTGAAGGGTAGCAATCAGCCCCAGCATTTT
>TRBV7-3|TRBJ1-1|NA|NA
CASSLRQTISMNTEAFF
TGTGCCAGCAGCTTACGACAGACAATTAGCATGAACACTGAAGCTTTCTTT
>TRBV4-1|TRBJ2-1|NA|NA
CASSTLFTGGNEQFF
TGCGCCAGCAGCACCCTATTTACAGGAGGGAATGAGCAGTTCTTC
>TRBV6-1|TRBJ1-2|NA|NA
CASSARGAANYGYTF
TGTGCCAGCAGTGCCAGGGGCGCAGCTAACTATGGCTACACCTTC
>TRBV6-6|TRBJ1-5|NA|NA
CASSYSMEHF
TGTGCCAGCAGTTACTCGATGGAACATTTT
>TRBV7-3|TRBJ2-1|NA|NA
CASSLNGGIYNEQFF
TGTGCCAGCAGCTTAAATGGCGGGATTTACAATGAGCAGTTCTTC
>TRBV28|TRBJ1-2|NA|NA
CASSRGPYGYTF
TGTGCCAGCAGCCGGGGACCCTATGGCTACACCTTC
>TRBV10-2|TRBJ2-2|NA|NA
CASSELRLDDGSGELFF
TGCGCCAGCAGTGAGCTGCGTCTAGACGATGGATCCGGGGAGCTGTTTTTT
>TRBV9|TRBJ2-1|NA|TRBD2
CASSVQAGTWNNEQFF
TGTGCCAGCAGCGTACAAGCGGGAACTTGGAACAATGAGCAGTTCTTC
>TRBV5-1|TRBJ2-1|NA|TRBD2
CASRYFAGAGNEQFF
TGCGCCAGCAGATACTTCGCGGGAGCGGGGAATGAGCAGTTCTTC
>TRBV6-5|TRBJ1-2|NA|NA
CASKKTHTETYGYTF
TGTGCCAGCAAAAAAACTCACACGGAAACTTATGGCTACACCTTC
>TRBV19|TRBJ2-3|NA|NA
CASSTFPGPPSADTQYF
TGTGCCAGTAGTACCTTCCCGGGACCCCCCAGCGCAGATACGCAGTATTTT
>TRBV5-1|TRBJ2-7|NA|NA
CASAPLVYLYEQYF
TGCGCCAGCGCCCCCCTAGTGTACCTCTACGAGCAGTACTTC
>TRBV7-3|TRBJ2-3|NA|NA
CASSYGPTSMGADTQYF
TGTGCCAGCAGCTATGGGCCCACTAGTATGGGTGCAGATACGCAGTATTTT
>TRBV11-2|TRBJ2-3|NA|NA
CASSIEDTQYF
TGTGCCAGCAGCATAGAAGATACGCAGTATTTT
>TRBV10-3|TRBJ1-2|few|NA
CASRQALSYGYTF
TGTGCCAGCCGACAGGCCCTCTCCTATGGCTACACCTTC
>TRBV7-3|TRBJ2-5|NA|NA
CASSPSGMGETQYF
TGTGCCAGCAGCCCCTCAGGGATGGGAGAGACCCAGTACTTC
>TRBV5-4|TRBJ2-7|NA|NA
CASSVNGGSYEQYF
TGTGCCAGCAGCGTCAATGGGGGATCCTACGAGCAGTACTTC
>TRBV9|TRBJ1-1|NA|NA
CASSVEGRGVGAFF
TGTGCCAGCAGCGTTGAGGGGAGGGGTGTAGGCGCTTTCTTT
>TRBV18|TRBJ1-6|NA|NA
CASSLVRDNNSPLHF
TGTGCCAGCTCACTGGTCCGGGACAATAATTCACCCCTCCACTTT
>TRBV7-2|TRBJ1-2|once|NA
CASSLALLDYGYTF
TGTGCCAGCAGCTTAGCGTTGTTGGACTATGGCTACACCTTC
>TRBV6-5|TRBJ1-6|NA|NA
CASSYSLSQPLHF
TGTGCCAGCAGTTACTCGTTAAGCCAACCCCTCCACTTT
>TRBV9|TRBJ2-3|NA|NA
CASSVGGGVATDTQYF
TGTGCCAGCAGCGTAGGTGGAGGTGTTGCTACAGATACGCAGTATTTT
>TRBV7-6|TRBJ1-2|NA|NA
CASSSTGPYGYTF
TGTGCCAGCAGTTCTACAGGGCCCTATGGCTACACCTTC
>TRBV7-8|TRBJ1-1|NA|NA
CASSSSGAGALNTEAFF
TGTGCCAGCAGCAGCTCCGGGGCTGGGGCCTTGAACACTGAAGCTTTCTTT
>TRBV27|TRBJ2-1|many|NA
CASRAGPQTYNEQFF
TGTGCCAGCAGGGCCGGGCCCCAGACCTACAATGAGCAGTTCTTC
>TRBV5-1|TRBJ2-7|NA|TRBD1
CASSLGRHTGGWREQYF
TGCGCCAGCAGCTTGGGGAGGCATACAGGGGGGTGGAGAGAGCAGTACTTC
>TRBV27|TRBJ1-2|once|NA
CASSLYSYQDNTDGYTF
TGTGCCAGCAGTTTATACTCCTATCAGGACAACACCGATGGCTACACCTTC
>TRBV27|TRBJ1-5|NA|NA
CASSIRAGISNQPQHF
TGTGCCAGCAGTATCCGGGCGGGTATTAGCAATCAGCCCCAGCATTTT
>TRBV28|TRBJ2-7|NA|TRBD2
CASTEFRRTSGRRSYEQYF
TGTGCCAGCACCGAATTCCGAAGGACTAGCGGGAGAAGGTCCTACGAGCAGTACTTC
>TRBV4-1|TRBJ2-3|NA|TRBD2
CASSQVLAGGPSTQYF
TGCGCCAGCAGCCAAGTCTTAGCGGGAGGGCCTTCTACGCAGTATTTT